This entry features one T cell receptor (beta chain) sequence. Its antigen is currently unknown. The sample comes from a study of CD8+ T cells in alopecia areata. Study-wide results and caveats: Normal scalp showed lower clonality than lesional scalp, especially alopecia totalis/universalis. Sequencing of scalp samples also captures resident alphabeta T cells of normal skin.

RNA, once extracted, was reverse transcribed into cDNA for use as the sequencing template. Data came from immunoSEQ multiplex PCR; TCRdb stores just in-frame clones and leaves some out. Among more than 200,000 clones listed, approximately 61% were seen once. The sample consisted of CD4+ T cells sorted from blood, taken at week 0. The source of this sequence is a human donor with alopecia areata.

In nucleotides, the CDR3 is TGTGCCAGCAGCGTAGCGGGACTAGCGGGGGGCCGCACAGATACGCAGTATTTT. It translates to CASSVAGLAGGRTDTQYF. The chain links TRBV9 to TRBJ2-3; 15 nucleotides align to TRBD2. J lost 1 base, V lost 0 bases, and 3 bases had no gene match. The CDR3 is made up of 18 amino acids. CDR1 SGDLS and CDR2 YYNGEE come from the germline V gene.